Reported below is one T cell receptor (beta chain). Its antigen is as yet unknown. The trim removed 10 bases at V and 9 bases at J, leaving 14 bases unmatched. The CDR3 covers 14 residues. Per the germline V gene, CDR1 is MGHDK and CDR2 is SYGVNS. The PCR made use of 60 Vbeta and 13 Jbeta primers. Sequenced by immunoSEQ multiplex PCR; TCRdb stores in-frame clones only, minus some. The table records some 110,000 clones, 75% to 85% of them present only once. This entry comes from a study of cytomegalovirus exposure and HLA in healthy donors. Overall study findings and caveats: Relative to equally common others, HLA-associated TCR beta chains showed greater clonal expansion in a later analysis.

The sequencing sample was made of PBMCs. This chain joins TRBV25-1 and TRBJ2-1; 8 bases agree with TRBD2. The receptor's source is a woman aged 18 to 35 in good health and CMV-seropositive. The CDR3: CATPGGGLWVEQFF. CDR3 sequence (DNA): TGTGCCACCCCAGGCGGGGGGCTCTGGGTTGAGCAGTTCTTC.